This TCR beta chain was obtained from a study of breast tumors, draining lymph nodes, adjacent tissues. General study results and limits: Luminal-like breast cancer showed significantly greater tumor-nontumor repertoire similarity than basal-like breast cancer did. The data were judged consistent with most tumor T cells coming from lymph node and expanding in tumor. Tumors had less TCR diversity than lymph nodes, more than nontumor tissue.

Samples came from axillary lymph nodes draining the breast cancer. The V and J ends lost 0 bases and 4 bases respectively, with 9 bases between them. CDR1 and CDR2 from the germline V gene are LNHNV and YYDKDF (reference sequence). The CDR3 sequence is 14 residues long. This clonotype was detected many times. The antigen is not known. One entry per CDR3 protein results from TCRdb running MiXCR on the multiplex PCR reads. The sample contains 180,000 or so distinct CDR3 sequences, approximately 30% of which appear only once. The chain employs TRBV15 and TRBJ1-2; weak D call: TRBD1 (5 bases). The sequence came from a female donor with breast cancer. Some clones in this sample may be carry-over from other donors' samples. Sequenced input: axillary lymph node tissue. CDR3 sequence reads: CATSRDVQAYGYTF. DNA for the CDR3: TGTGCCACCAGCAGAGACGTACAGGCCTATGGCTACACCTTC.